This T cell receptor (beta chain) derives from a study of beta chain features in type 1 diabetes. Comments on this clone: What it binds is unknown.

There are 16 residues in the CDR3. V was cut by 6 bases and J by 0 bases, with 15 bases left in between. Germline CDR1 is SNHLY and CDR2 is FYNNEI. Expressed TCRB transcripts were sequenced, since all the RNA that had been isolated was reverse transcribed. Method: immunoSEQ multiplex PCR; TCRdb's copy keeps in-frame clones and lacks some. The sample shows 620,000 or so clones, roughly a sixth of them seen only once. Study findings and constraints: A possible short-template PCR bias applies equally to patients and controls.

Sequencing was carried out using naive CD4+ T cells from blood. The clonotype comes from a man between 18 and 35 years old in good health. The chain has TRBV2 and TRBJ2-4, with D unresolved. CDR3 protein: CASSAPRAPAKNIQYF. CDR3 DNA: TGTGCCAGCAGCGCCCCCCGGGCTCCAGCCAAAAACATTCAGTACTTC.